The next 13 T cell receptor beta chains were all read from a single sample in a study of a mutant IDH1 vaccine in newly diagnosed glioma. Stated time point: week 47, end of study. The content of each vaccine dose was 300 ug of mutant IDH1 20-mer peptide, and topical imiquimod accompanied it. Method: immunoSEQ multiplex PCR; TCRdb's copy keeps in-frame clones and lacks some. The sample carries around 50,000 clones, about two thirds recorded once. Their recognized antigens are unknown. The specimen was peripheral blood mononuclear cells (PBMCs), collected from a glioma patient whose treatment included an IDH1 peptide vaccine. These TCRs come from a man aged 40-55 years with glioma. Some clones in this sample may be carry-over from other donors' samples.

The chain joins TRBV20-1 to TRBJ1-4; D uncertain. Trimming pared 1 base from V and 3 bases from J, leaving 0 bases between. CDR1 and CDR2 (germline): DFQATT, SNEGSKA (reference sequence). This CDR3 spans 11 amino acids. CDR3 DNA sequence: TGCAGTGCTAGAGCTAATGAAAAACTGTTTTTT. Encoded protein: CSARANEKLFF.

The chain carries TRBV6-1 and TRBJ2-1; D might be TRBD1 or TRBD2, each matching 6 bases. V lost 3 bases, J lost 8 bases, and 11 bases lay in between. Germline CDR1 is MNHNS and CDR2 is SASEGT. The CDR3 has 13 residues. The CDR3 DNA is TGTGCCAGCAGTGAGGGGGGCGGGGATGAGCAGTTCTTC. It is translated as CASSEGGGDEQFF.

This chain connects TRBV6-1 to TRBJ2-5, with 12 bases aligning to TRBD2. The CDR3 runs to 14 residues. Germline V gene sequence: CDR1 MNHNS, CDR2 SASEGT. With 7 bases clipped from V and 4 bases from J, the junction kept 4 bases outside the gene matches. The CDR3 spells CASTLAGGGETQYF. CDR3 in DNA: TGTGCCAGCACCCTAGCGGGGGGGGGAGAGACCCAGTACTTC.

This clone occurred a few times. The chain combines TRBV28 with TRBJ2-5; perhaps D is TRBD1 or TRBD2 (5 bases each). The V gene's germline CDR1 is MDHEN and CDR2 SYDVKM. V was cut by 3 bases and J by 5 bases, with 10 bases left in between. This CDR3 contains 13 residues. For the CDR3, the DNA is TGTGCCAGCAGTTTCCCAGAGGGGGAGACCCAGTACTTC. It translates to CASSFPEGETQYF.

This chain connects TRBV5-6 to TRBJ2-5, with 10 bases fitting TRBD1. This CDR3 contains 15 residues. With V trimmed by 4 bases and J by 4 bases, 7 bases remained unmatched. Per germline, CDR1 SGHDT and CDR2 YYEEEE. The chain's CDR3 is CASSVAGQGGETQYF. The CDR3 bases are TGTGCCAGCAGCGTGGCAGGACAGGGGGGAGAGACCCAGTACTTC. Full variable domain (missing parts from reference TRBV5-6 and TRBJ2-5): DAGVTQSPTHLIKTRGQQVTLRCSPKSGHDTVSWYQQALGQGPQFIFQYYEEEERQRGNFPDRFSGHQFPNYSSELNVNALLLGDSALYLCASSVAGQGGETQYFGPGTRLLVL.

The chain employs TRBV11-3 and TRBJ1-1; no definite D call. Germline lookup yields CDR1 SGHNT and CDR2 YENEEA. There are 14 residues in the CDR3. The V end lost 5 bases, the J end lost 3 bases, and 13 bases lay between the germline ends. The CDR3 coding sequence is TGTGCCAGCAGCAACGGTGGATGGGACACTGAAGCTTTCTTT. The encoded protein is CASSNGGWDTEAFF.

CDR3 protein: CARSPDPRSYGYTF. The CDR3, as DNA: TGTGCCAGAAGCCCCGACCCAAGGAGCTATGGCTACACCTTC. The chain links TRBV5-3 to TRBJ1-2, with unresolved D. TRBV5-3 is reported as an ORF; its role is uncertain. This CDR3 is 14 amino acids long. The V end lost 4 bases, the J end lost 4 bases, and 14 bases lay between the germline ends.

The rearrangement uses TRBV5-1 and TRBJ1-2; D is unclear. The CDR3 runs 12 residues. CDR1 is SGHRS, CDR2 YFSETQ, per germline. V lost 4 bases and J 4 bases, leaving 8 bases between the germline ends. CDR3 in DNA: TGCGCCAGCAGCCAACTGGGCTATGGCTACACCTTC. Its protein product is CASSQLGYGYTF.

The CDR3 DNA is TGTGCCTGGAGTAGGGGGTTCGGGGATTCACCCCTCCACTTT. Amino acids: CAWSRGFGDSPLHF. The gene calls are TRBV30 and TRBJ1-6; D possibly corresponds to TRBD1 (6 bases). Germline assignment: CDR1 GTSNPN and CDR2 SVGIG (reference sequence). CDR3 length: 14 residues. The V and J ends lost 2 bases and 8 bases respectively, with 13 bases between them.

This clone was recorded a few times. V is TRBV11-2 and J is TRBJ1-6; no reliable D call. The germline CDR1 and CDR2 sequences are SGHAT and FQNNGV. V dropped 5 bases and J dropped 9 bases, with 14 bases sitting between them. The length of the CDR3 is 14 residues. CDR3 protein: CASSLLNRGSPLHF. The CDR3 DNA is TGTGCCAGCAGCCTCCTTAACCGGGGTTCACCCCTCCACTTT.

This clone was observed a handful of times. The V and J genes are TRBV20-1 and TRBJ2-1; D uncertain. The CDR3 spans 11 residues. Germline lookup yields CDR1 DFQATT and CDR2 SNEGSKA (reference sequence). Trimming stripped 2 bases from V and 10 bases from J, with 9 bases between. CDR3 nucleotide sequence: TGCAGTGCTAGAACCCAAGCGGAGCAGTTCTTC. This gives the protein CSARTQAEQFF.

The chain joins TRBV12-5 to TRBJ1-2; 10 nucleotides match TRBD1. This CDR3 region has 15 residues. CDR1 is LGHNT and CDR2 is FRNRAP in the germline V gene. J was trimmed by 5 bases and V by 1 base; bases with no gene match: 4. The CDR3 region is CASGLGDRGGYGYTF. The CDR3, as DNA: TGTGCTAGTGGTTTGGGGGACAGGGGAGGGTATGGCTACACCTTC.

The genes are TRBV5-1 and TRBJ2-5; perhaps TRBD2 as D (5 bases). V was clipped by 0 bases and J by 4 bases, with 7 bases between them. The CDR3 runs 13 residues. Germline V gives CDR1 SGHRS, CDR2 YFSETQ. CDR3 nucleotide sequence: TGCGCCAGCAGCTTGGCCGGAGGAGAGACCCAGTACTTC. As protein: CASSLAGGETQYF. Complete variable domain (other parts from reference TRBV5-1 and TRBJ2-5): KAGVTQTPRYLIKTRGQQVTLSCSPISGHRSVSWYQQTPGQGLQFLFEYFSETQRNKGNFPGRFSGRQFSNSRSEMNVSTLELGDSALYLCASSLAGGETQYFGPGTRLLVL.